The TCR beta chain under discussion was sequenced for a study of blood T cells in healthy people across ages. Each donor gave approximately 9.1 milliliters of peripheral blood. The CDR3 consists of 19 residues. The V and J ends lost 0 bases and 0 bases respectively, with 19 bases between them. From germline, CDR1 is LNHNV and CDR2 YYDKDF (reference sequence). With a J-beta primer mix and a sample-barcoded 5' primer, a second PCR ran 7 to 11 cycles. TCRdb itself ran the 5' RACE reads through MiXCR, one entry per CDR3 protein. The repertoire includes around 900,000 distinct CDR3 sequences, roughly half of them detected once, and about 20% sits in the top ten.

Material: blood. The chain is built from TRBV15 and TRBJ2-3; tentatively, D is TRBD2 (6 bases). This sequence originates from a woman in her fifties or sixties in good health. This CDR3 is CATSRDPPSFSGSTDTQYF. In DNA, the CDR3 is TGTGCCACCAGCAGAGATCCCCCCTCTTTTAGCGGTAGCACAGATACGCAGTATTTT.